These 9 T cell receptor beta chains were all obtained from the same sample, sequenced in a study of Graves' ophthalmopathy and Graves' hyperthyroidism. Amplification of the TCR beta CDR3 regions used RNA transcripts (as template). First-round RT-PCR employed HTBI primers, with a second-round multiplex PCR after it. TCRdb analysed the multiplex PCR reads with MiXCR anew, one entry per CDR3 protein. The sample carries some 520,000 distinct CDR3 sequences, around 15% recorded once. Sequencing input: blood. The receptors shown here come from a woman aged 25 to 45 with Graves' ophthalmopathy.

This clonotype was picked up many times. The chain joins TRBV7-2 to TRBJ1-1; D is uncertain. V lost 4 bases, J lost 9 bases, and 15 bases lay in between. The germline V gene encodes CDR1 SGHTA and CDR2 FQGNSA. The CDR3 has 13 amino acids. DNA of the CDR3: TGTGCCAGCAGCTGGGGTCGTTTAGGGAAAGCTTTCTTT. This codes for CASSWGRLGKAFF.

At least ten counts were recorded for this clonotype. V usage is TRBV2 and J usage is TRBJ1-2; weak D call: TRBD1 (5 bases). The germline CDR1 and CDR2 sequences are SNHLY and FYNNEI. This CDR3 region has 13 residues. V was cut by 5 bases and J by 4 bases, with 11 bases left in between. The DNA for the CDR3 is TGTGCCAGCAGTAAGGAGGGGAGCTATGGCTACACCTTC. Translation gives CASSKEGSYGYTF.

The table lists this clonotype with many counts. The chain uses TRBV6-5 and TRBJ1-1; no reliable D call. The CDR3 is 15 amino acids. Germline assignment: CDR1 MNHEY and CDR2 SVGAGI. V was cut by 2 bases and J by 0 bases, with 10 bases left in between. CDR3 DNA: TGTGCCAGCAGTTACAATTCAGGAATGAACACTGAAGCTTTCTTT. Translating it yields CASSYNSGMNTEAFF.

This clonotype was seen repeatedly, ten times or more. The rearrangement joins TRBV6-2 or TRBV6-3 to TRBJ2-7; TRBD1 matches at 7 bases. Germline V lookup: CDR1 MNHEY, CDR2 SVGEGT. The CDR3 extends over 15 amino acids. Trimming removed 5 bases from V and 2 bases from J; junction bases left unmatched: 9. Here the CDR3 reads CASSGIGQVAYEQYF. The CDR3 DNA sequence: TGTGCCAGCAGTGGGATAGGACAGGTGGCCTACGAGCAGTACTTC.

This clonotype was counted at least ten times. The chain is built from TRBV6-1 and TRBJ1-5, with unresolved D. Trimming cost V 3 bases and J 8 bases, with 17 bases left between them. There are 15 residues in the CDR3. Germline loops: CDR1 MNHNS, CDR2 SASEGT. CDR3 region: CASSELDGSEKPQHF. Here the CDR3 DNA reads TGTGCCAGCAGTGAGCTGGATGGGTCAGAGAAGCCCCAGCATTTT.

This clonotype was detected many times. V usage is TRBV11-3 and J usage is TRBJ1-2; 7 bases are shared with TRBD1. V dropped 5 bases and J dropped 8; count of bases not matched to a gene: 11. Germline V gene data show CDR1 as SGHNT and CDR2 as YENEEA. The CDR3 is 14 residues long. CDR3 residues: CASSPGTDDYGYTF. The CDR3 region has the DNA TGTGCCAGCAGCCCAGGGACAGACGATTACGGCTACACCTTC.

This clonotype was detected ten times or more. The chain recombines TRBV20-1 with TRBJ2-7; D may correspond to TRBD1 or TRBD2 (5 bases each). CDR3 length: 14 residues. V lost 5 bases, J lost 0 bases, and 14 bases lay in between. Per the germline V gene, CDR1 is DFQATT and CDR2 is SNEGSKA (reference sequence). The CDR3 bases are TGCAGTGCTTCCTCGCCCGGGACCTCCTACGAGCAGTACTTC. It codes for CSASSPGTSYEQYF.

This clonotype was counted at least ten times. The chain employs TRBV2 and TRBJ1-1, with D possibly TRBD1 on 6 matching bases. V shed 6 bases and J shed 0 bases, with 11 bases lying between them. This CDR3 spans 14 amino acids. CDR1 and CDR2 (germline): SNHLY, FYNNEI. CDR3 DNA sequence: TGTGCCAGCAGGCGCAGGGACATGAACACTGAAGCTTTCTTT. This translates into CASRRRDMNTEAFF. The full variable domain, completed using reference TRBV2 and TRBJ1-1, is EPEVTQTPSHQVTQMGQEVILRCVPISNHLYFYWYRQILGQKVEFLVSFYNNEISEKSEIFDDQFSVERPDGSNFTLKIRSTKLEDSAMYFCASRRRDMNTEAFFGQGTRLTVV.

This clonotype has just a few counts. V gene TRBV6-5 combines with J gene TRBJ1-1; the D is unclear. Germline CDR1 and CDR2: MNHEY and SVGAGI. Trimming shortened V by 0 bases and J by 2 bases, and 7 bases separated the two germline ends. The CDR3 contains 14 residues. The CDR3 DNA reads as TGTGCCAGCAGTTACTCTGTCAGTAACACTGAAGCTTTCTTT. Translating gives CASSYSVSNTEAFF.